This record concerns one T cell receptor (beta chain) sequence. What this receptor recognizes is not known. One base away there is no much larger clone; base qualities are not given. For CDR1 and CDR2, the germline V gene lists MDHEN and SYDVKM. Here V drops 3 bases and J drops 5 bases, and the junction holds 5 bases not matched to any gene. The CDR3, cysteine through phenylalanine, is 14 amino acids long. The DNA shown is the 42-base CDR3, in frame from base 1. The immunoSEQ Assay, a bias-controlled multiplex PCR, was used to amplify TCRbeta CDR3 regions from genomic DNA. In the original analysis: The number of nucleated cells in each sample was estimated by amplification of reference gene primers within the assay. To quantify the absolute abundance of each unique TCRbeta CDR3 rearrangement, sequence reads were collapsed and filtered. Productive Simpson clonality was computed per sample as the square root of Simpson's diversity index over productive rearrangements. TCRdb retrieved this table from immuneACCESS and kept in-frame rearrangements only. Not all clones are present; in checked studies, unresolved V genes account for under half, and no reason is known for the remainder. The V and J calls and clone size are taken from that table; D and trimming were inferred from the DNA. The sample table contains a few hundred thousand clones; only one count was recorded for 85% to 90% of them. The leading ten clones occupy 14% to 15% of the sample.

This entry comes from a study of blood T cell repertoires in COVID-19 (dated by TCRdb to about 2020). Regarding the study in general: The collaborator samples originated in the United States, Italy and Spain and spanned the acute and convalescent phases of COVID-19. HLA class I and class II types, where available, came from metadata supplied by the sample provider rather than from assay-based typing. Subjects who had been exposed to COVID-19, were actively infected with it, or had recovered from it provided the deeply sampled blood TCRbeta repertoires that made up the dataset. The prospective study material was composed of cDNA or gDNA derived from T cells, B-cell-depleted T cells, or PBMCs. Samples came from the ongoing ImmuneRACE study (first 160 participants) plus 1,254 subjects from 6 global collaborators. The repertoires were made available in a free public database intended to serve as a resource for research on the immune response to SARS-CoV-2. Nearly every sample came with metadata listing a de-identified subject ID, COVID-19 status, age in years and sex. General findings and caveats noted by the study authors: The amount of clinical and demographic metadata varied by source and participant and was provided uncurated.

Participants in the prospective study were enrolled through a virtual design, were aged roughly 18 to 90 years, and lived in about two dozen United States geographic areas. To assign participants to cohorts, the prospective study relied on clinical history that participants themselves reported in a screening survey and a study questionnaire. Each participant in the prospective study had whole blood, serum and a nasopharyngeal or oropharyngeal swab collected by mobile phlebotomists. Prospective study participants could optionally give additional blood draws and questionnaires over an approximately two-month period. Blood samples from the prospective study were shipped frozen or at room temperature prior to DNA extraction.

Source material: PBMCs or T cells enriched from blood (not recorded which). The chain is assembled from TRBV28 and TRBJ1-2; 8 bases in the middle match TRBD1. This clonotype was obtained from a woman in her 50s with acute COVID-19. CDR3 loop: CASSFAGGAYGYTF. Read as DNA, the sequence is TGTGCCAGCAGTTTCGCAGGGGGCGCGTATGGCTACACCTTC.